The entry that follows covers one T cell receptor (beta chain) sequence. The CDR3 extends over 14 amino acids. V gave up 6 bases and J gave up 6 bases; unmatched junction bases: 5. Germline-derived CDR1 and CDR2 are MNHNY and SVGAGI (reference sequence). The data were obtained in a study of siplizumab effects on memory and regulatory T cells. Clones were read by immunoSEQ multiplex PCR, and TCRdb kept only the in-frame ones, dropping some. The sample holds roughly 69,000 clones, around four fifths seen once. Material: memory CD4+ T cells sorted from blood. The sequence came from a human donor in good health. V usage is TRBV6-6 and J usage is TRBJ1-6; 7 bases map to TRBD1. CDR3 bases: TGTGCCAGCAGCCCCGGGACAGTTAATTCACCCCTCCACTTT. Translating gives CASSPGTVNSPLHF.